This is a list of T cell receptor beta chains from one sample in a study of early T cells in non-severe SARS-CoV-2 infection. TCRdb re-analysed the 5' RACE reads in MiXCR, keeping a single row per CDR3 protein. The repertoire holds 95,000 to 110,000 distinct CDR3 sequences, with 8.5% to 14% as singletons. Sequencing was performed on whole blood. These receptor sequences come from an adult who was a healthcare worker with PCR-confirmed SARS-CoV-2 infection or an uninfected control (not recorded which). The CDR3 runs from the conserved cysteine through the conserved F or W. Some rows have no size entry. The others give once, few or many, or a class for an expanded clone.

CDR3 protein | J gene | clone size | V gene
CASSQEGSGRAETQYF | TRBJ2-5 | . | TRBV4-1
CASSASVGPLHF | TRBJ1-6 | . | TRBV7-3
CASSSSRGGNQPQHF | TRBJ1-5 | . | TRBV5-6
CASRPLGGYGYTF | TRBJ1-2 | . | TRBV12-2
CSAMSGYNYEQYF | TRBJ2-7 | many | TRBV20-1
CASSLTSGFTDTQYF | TRBJ2-3 | . | TRBV12-3/TRBV12-4
CASSFLGGSTEAFF | TRBJ1-1 | many | TRBV27
CASSYSVLAGVREQFF | TRBJ2-1 | . | TRBV6-5
CASSSLRQGLTGELFF | TRBJ2-2 | few | TRBV11-2
CASSSRTGGEQYF | TRBJ2-7 | many | TRBV11-2